This T cell receptor (beta chain) originates from a study of blood T cell repertoires in COVID-19. Turning to the study itself: Italy, Spain and the United States were the sources of the convalescent and acute COVID-19 samples.

The V and J ends lost 4 bases and 4 bases, in that order; junction bases with no gene match: 9. The CDR3 is 16 amino acids. Germline CDR1 MNHEY, CDR2 SVGAGI. Measured with immunoSEQ multiplex PCR; TCRdb has only the in-frame clones, and not every one. The table includes 60,000 to 75,000 clones, around 85% detected once. In this sample, this clone turned up once. The sample consisted of peripheral blood. The receptor was isolated from a woman at least 80 years old with active or convalescent COVID-19. The V gene is TRBV6-5, the J gene TRBJ1-5; TRBD1 agrees at 8 bases. CDR3 DNA: TGTGCCAGCAGTTCTAGTACAGGGGGAGGTAATCAGCCCCAGCATTTT. It encodes CASSSSTGGGNQPQHF.